These T cell receptor beta chains were read from a single sample in a study of T cells after yellow fever vaccination. TCRdb processed the 5' RACE reads anew with MiXCR; each CDR3 protein has one entry. The sample contains around 310,000 distinct CDR3 sequences, more than 8.5% of which appear only once. This specimen was PBMCs, taken on the day of the first yellow fever vaccination. These receptors were taken from a man aged 18 to 30 who received the YFV17D yellow fever vaccine. Both conserved end residues are part of each CDR3. D genes are given only for firm matches. Clone size is given for some rows only: seen once, a few or many times, or a class if the clone is expanded.

j_call	v_call	d_call	clone_size	cdr3_aa	cdr3_nt
TRBJ1-5	TRBV5-5	-	few	CASSLYPEEAQHF	TGTGCCAGCAGCTTGTACCCGGAAGAGGCCCAGCATTTT
TRBJ2-1	TRBV12-3/TRBV12-4	TRBD1	-	CASTSSWDRGRLLDYNEQFF	TGTGCCAGCACCTCATCGTGGGACAGGGGGCGGTTATTAGACTACAATGAGCAGTTCTTC
TRBJ1-2	TRBV5-1	-	few	CASSLAGFDYGYTF	TGCGCCAGCAGCTTGGCCGGCTTTGACTATGGCTACACCTTC
TRBJ1-6	TRBV5-4	-	many	CASSVGTLYNSPLHF	TGTGCCAGCAGCGTGGGGACACTCTATAATTCACCCCTCCACTTT
TRBJ2-1	TRBV5-1	-	-	CASSLTPSQGRWYNEQFF	TGCGCCAGCAGCCTGACCCCGTCCCAGGGTAGGTGGTACAATGAGCAGTTCTTC
TRBJ1-6	TRBV5-1	-	few	CASSLATVNSPLHF	TGCGCCAGCAGCTTGGCCACTGTGAATTCACCCCTCCACTTT
TRBJ1-5	TRBV7-2	TRBD1	many	CASSLMGTGGNQPQHF	TGTGCCAGCAGCTTAATGGGGACAGGGGGCAATCAGCCCCAGCATTTT
TRBJ2-7	TRBV4-3	TRBD1	many	CASSLDRAGEQYF	TGCGCCAGCAGTTTGGACAGGGCCGGCGAGCAGTACTTC
TRBJ2-7	TRBV20-1	TRBD2	-	CSATRTSGGVYEQYF	TGCAGTGCAACTCGGACTAGCGGGGGGGTCTACGAGCAGTACTTC
TRBJ2-3	TRBV10-3	-	many	CAILGSSTDTQYF	TGTGCCATCTTAGGGAGTAGCACAGATACGCAGTATTTT
TRBJ1-5	TRBV6-2/TRBV6-3	-	-	CASSLTAGPNQPQHF	TGTGCCAGCAGCCTAACGGCAGGTCCAAATCAGCCCCAGCATTTT
TRBJ2-7	TRBV10-2	-	-	CATPKGHPEVSEQYF	TGCGCCACCCCGAAGGGGCACCCCGAAGTTAGCGAGCAGTACTTC
TRBJ1-1	TRBV20-1	-	few	CSVPQPGEGMNTEAFF	TGCAGTGTTCCCCAGCCGGGCGAAGGGATGAACACTGAAGCTTTCTTT
TRBJ1-1	TRBV11-2	-	many	CASSWVGGTTEAFF	TGTGCCAGCAGCTGGGTGGGGGGGACCACTGAAGCTTTCTTT
TRBJ1-5	TRBV25-1	-	many	CASSGRESLEQPQHF	TGTGCCAGTTCAGGTCGGGAGTCTCTAGAGCAGCCCCAGCATTTT
TRBJ2-1	TRBV10-3	-	many	CAISETDLSYNEQFF	TGTGCCATCAGTGAGACAGACCTTTCCTACAATGAGCAGTTCTTC
TRBJ2-7	TRBV10-2	-	many	CASSARSPSYEQYF	TGCGCCAGCAGTGCCAGGTCACCCTCCTACGAGCAGTACTTC
TRBJ2-2	TRBV7-9	-	-	CASRQRGEAYTGELFF	TGTGCCAGCAGACAGCGCGGGGAGGCGTACACCGGGGAGCTGTTTTTT
TRBJ1-5	TRBV9	TRBD1	-	CASGTVGNQPQHF	TGTGCCAGCGGGACAGTTGGGAATCAGCCCCAGCATTTT
TRBJ2-7	TRBV20-1	-	many	CSAILANRYEQYF	TGCAGTGCTATTCTAGCGAATCGGTACGAGCAGTACTTC
TRBJ1-3	TRBV7-9	-	-	CASSLDGVTGNTIYF	TGTGCCAGCAGCTTAGACGGAGTTACTGGAAACACCATATATTTT
TRBJ1-6	TRBV5-1	TRBD1	few	CASSTRDRVFLHF	TGCGCCAGCAGCACCCGTGACAGGGTTTTTCTCCACTTT
TRBJ1-5	TRBV4-2	-	few	CASSPSLGASNQPQHF	TGTGCCAGCAGCCCCTCCCTGGGGGCGAGCAATCAGCCCCAGCATTTT
TRBJ2-3	TRBV29-1	-	-	CSVVTLPPTDTQYF	TGCAGCGTCGTGACACTACCTCCCACAGATACGCAGTATTTT
TRBJ2-1	TRBV7-8	TRBD1	many	CASSVDRANEQFF	TGTGCCAGCAGCGTGGACAGGGCCAATGAGCAGTTCTTC
TRBJ1-5	TRBV6-5	-	many	CASSYSGSQPQHF	TGTGCCAGCAGTTACTCAGGGTCGCAGCCCCAGCATTTT
TRBJ1-5	TRBV1	-	few	CTSRGDRNRGPQHF	TGCACCAGCAGGGGGGACCGAAACAGGGGACCCCAGCATTTT
TRBJ2-1	TRBV7-8	TRBD2	many	CASTQRRLAGHEQFF	TGTGCCAGCACCCAACGGAGACTAGCGGGCCATGAGCAGTTCTTC
TRBJ1-6	TRBV4-3	TRBD1	-	CASSQGAGTANNSPLHF	TGCGCCAGCAGCCAAGGCGCCGGGACAGCCAATAATTCACCCCTCCACTTT
TRBJ2-5	TRBV12-3/TRBV12-4	TRBD2	many	CASSRTSGGGETQYF	TGTGCCAGCAGTAGGACTAGCGGGGGGGGAGAGACCCAGTACTTC
TRBJ1-1	TRBV5-6	-	few	CASSFLDSEAFF	TGTGCCAGCAGCTTTCTGGACAGTGAAGCTTTCTTT
TRBJ2-2	TRBV28	-	few	CASNLPGYSANTGELFF	TGTGCCAGCAATTTACCCGGCTACAGCGCGAACACCGGGGAGCTGTTTTTT
TRBJ1-5	TRBV18	-	few	CASSPSESNQPQHF	TGTGCCAGCTCACCGAGCGAAAGCAATCAGCCCCAGCATTTT
TRBJ2-1	TRBV19	-	-	CASSKGGVQQFF	TGTGCCAGTAGTAAAGGGGGGGTTCAGCAGTTCTTC
TRBJ2-7	TRBV12-3/TRBV12-4	-	few	CASSYPQREQYF	TGTGCCAGCAGTTACCCCCAGAGGGAGCAGTACTTC
TRBJ2-7	TRBV7-2	-	few	CASSLQGFSYEQYF	TGTGCCAGCAGCTTACAGGGTTTCTCCTACGAGCAGTACTTC
TRBJ1-1	TRBV28	-	few	CASARGWDTEAFF	TGTGCCAGCGCTAGGGGGTGGGACACTGAAGCTTTCTTT
TRBJ2-2	TRBV4-2	-	many	CASSQEHTNTGELFF	TGTGCCAGCAGCCAAGAGCACACGAACACCGGGGAGCTGTTTTTT
TRBJ2-3	TRBV7-9	TRBD1	-	CASSPKDRRDTQYF	TGTGCCAGCAGCCCCAAGGACAGGAGAGATACGCAGTATTTT
TRBJ2-6	TRBV10-3	TRBD1	-	CAIRGTGGSASGANVLTF	TGTGCCATCAGGGGGACAGGGGGTTCCGCCTCTGGGGCCAACGTCCTGACTTTC
TRBJ2-5	TRBV5-1	TRBD2	many	CASSLTSGGAMETQYF	TGCGCCAGCAGCTTGACTAGCGGGGGGGCCATGGAGACCCAGTACTTC
TRBJ2-3	TRBV7-2	TRBD2	many	CASSSGTSGYTDTQYF	TGTGCCAGCAGCTCCGGGACTAGCGGATACACAGATACGCAGTATTTT
TRBJ1-1	TRBV18	TRBD1	-	CASSPGQHTMNTEAFF	TGTGCCAGCTCACCGGGACAGCATACTATGAACACTGAAGCTTTCTTT
TRBJ2-3	TRBV24-1	-	few	CATSDPNDLPDTQYF	TGTGCCACCAGTGATCCGAATGACCTACCGGATACGCAGTATTTT
TRBJ2-3	TRBV5-1	-	-	CASSRFGGTGDTQYF	TGCGCCAGCAGCCGATTTGGGGGGACCGGAGATACGCAGTATTTT
TRBJ2-5	TRBV11-2	-	-	CASRTEWGETQYF	TGTGCCAGCAGGACGGAGTGGGGAGAGACCCAGTACTTC
TRBJ2-7	TRBV7-6	-	medium-sized	CASSPGYEQYF	TGTGCCAGCAGCCCCGGCTACGAGCAGTACTTC
TRBJ1-5	TRBV6-5	-	-	CASSYSRGLRQPQHF	TGTGCCAGCAGTTACTCGAGGGGGTTGCGGCAGCCCCAGCATTTT
TRBJ1-1	TRBV7-6	-	few	CASSLAGGPMNTEAFF	TGTGCCAGCAGCTTAGCTGGTGGACCCATGAACACTGAAGCTTTCTTT
TRBJ2-3	TRBV15	TRBD1	-	CATRMTGDTQYF	TGTGCCACCAGGATGACAGGGGATACGCAGTATTTT
TRBJ2-1	TRBV7-3	-	-	CASSSGWGNEQFF	TGTGCCAGCAGTTCAGGGTGGGGCAATGAGCAGTTCTTC
TRBJ1-2	TRBV10-3	TRBD1	-	CAISGINRGRNYGYTF	TGTGCCATCAGTGGGATAAACAGGGGGCGCAACTATGGCTACACCTTC
TRBJ2-3	TRBV12-3/TRBV12-4	TRBD2	-	CASTLSGGSLDTQYF	TGTGCCAGCACCCTTAGCGGGGGAAGTTTGGATACGCAGTATTTT
TRBJ2-5	TRBV20-1	TRBD2	-	CSAGGGVETQYF	TGCAGTGCTGGGGGGGGTGTGGAGACCCAGTACTTC